The clone carrying this T cell receptor (beta chain) occurred once. The germline CDR1 and CDR2 sequences are MDHEN and SYDVKM. CDR3 size: 15 residues. J gave up 8 bases and V 3 bases, and 5 bases lay outside the gene matches. This record comes from a study of blood T cell repertoires in COVID-19. In the study overall: Samples representing acute and convalescent COVID-19 were sourced from the United States, Italy and Spain.

Original data processing: For nucleated cells, counts were estimated from reference gene primer amplification. Profiling relied on immunoSEQ multiplex PCR, and the TCRdb table lists in-frame clones only, not all of them. That table is the source of V, J and clone size, and D and trimming were worked out from the DNA. In the table there are more than 85,000 clones, 65% to 90% of which are singletons. Sequenced sample: peripheral blood. V and J are TRBV28 and TRBJ1-6, with 9 nucleotides matching TRBD1. The receptor's source is a man in his fifties or sixties with acute or convalescent COVID-19. CDR3: CASSFPGTGYSPLHF. The DNA for the CDR3 is TGTGCCAGCAGTTTTCCCGGGACAGGGTATTCACCCCTCCACTTT.